This T cell receptor (beta chain) was obtained from a study of blood T cell repertoires in COVID-19. Sequenced by immunoSEQ multiplex PCR; TCRdb stores in-frame clones only, minus some. The sample comprises about 270,000 clones, 88% of which are singletons, and 2.5% to 3% rests with the top ten. There are 14 residues in the CDR3. V shed 4 bases and J shed 6 bases, with 14 bases lying between them. CDR1 and CDR2 (germline): KGHSH, LQKENI. The receptor's source is a woman aged 45-60 years who had recovered from COVID-19. The chain links TRBV18 to TRBJ2-3; D may be TRBD1 (6 bases). The sample taken for sequencing was PBMCs or T cells enriched from blood (not recorded which). Here the CDR3 DNA reads TGTGCCAGCTCACAACCGGGACAAAGGGATACGCAGTATTTT. Amino acids: CASSQPGQRDTQYF. Filled out from reference TRBV18 and TRBJ2-3, the complete variable domain reads NAGVMQNPRHLVRRRGQEARLRCSPMKGHSHVYWYRQLPEEGLKFMVYLQKENIIDESGMPKERFSAEFPKEGPSILRIQQVVRGDSAAYFCASSQPGQRDTQYFGPGTRLTVL.